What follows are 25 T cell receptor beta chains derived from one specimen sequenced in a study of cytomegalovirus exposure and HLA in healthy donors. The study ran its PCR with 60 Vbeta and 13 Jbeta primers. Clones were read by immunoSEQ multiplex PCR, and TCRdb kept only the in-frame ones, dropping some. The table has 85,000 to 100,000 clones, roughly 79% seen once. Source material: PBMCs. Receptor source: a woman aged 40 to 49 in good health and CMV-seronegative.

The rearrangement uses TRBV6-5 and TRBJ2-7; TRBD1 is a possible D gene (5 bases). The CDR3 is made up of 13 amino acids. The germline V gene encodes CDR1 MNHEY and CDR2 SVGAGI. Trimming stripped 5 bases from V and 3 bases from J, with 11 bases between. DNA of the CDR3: TGTGCCAGCAGTCCCACAGGCTTCTACGAGCAGTACTTC. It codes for CASSPTGFYEQYF.

In DNA, the CDR3 is TGTGCCAGCAGTTTTGTACAGGGGCGCTATGGCTACACCTTC. The encoded protein is CASSFVQGRYGYTF. The chain links TRBV6-5 to TRBJ1-2, with 7 bases lining up with TRBD1. V trimming: 4 bases; J trimming: 4 bases; junction bases outside the gene matches: 6. The CDR3 totals 14 residues. CDR1 and CDR2 from the germline V gene are MNHEY and SVGAGI.

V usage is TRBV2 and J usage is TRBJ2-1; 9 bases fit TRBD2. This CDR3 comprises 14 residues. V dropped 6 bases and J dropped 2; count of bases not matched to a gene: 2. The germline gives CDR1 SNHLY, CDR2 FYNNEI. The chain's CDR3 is CASRLAGAYNEQFF. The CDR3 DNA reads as TGTGCCAGCAGGTTAGCGGGGGCCTACAATGAGCAGTTCTTC.

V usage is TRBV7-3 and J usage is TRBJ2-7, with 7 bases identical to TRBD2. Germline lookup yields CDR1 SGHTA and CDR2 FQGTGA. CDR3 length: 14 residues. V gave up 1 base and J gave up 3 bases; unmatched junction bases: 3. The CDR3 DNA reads TGTGCCAGCAGCTTAAGCGGGGGAAACTACGAGCAGTACTTC. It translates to CASSLSGGNYEQYF.

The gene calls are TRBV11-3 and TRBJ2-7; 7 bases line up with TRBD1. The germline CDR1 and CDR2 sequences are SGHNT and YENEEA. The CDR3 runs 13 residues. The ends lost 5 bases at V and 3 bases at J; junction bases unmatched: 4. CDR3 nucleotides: TGTGCCAGCAGCGGACACAGGGGCTACGAGCAGTACTTC. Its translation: CASSGHRGYEQYF.

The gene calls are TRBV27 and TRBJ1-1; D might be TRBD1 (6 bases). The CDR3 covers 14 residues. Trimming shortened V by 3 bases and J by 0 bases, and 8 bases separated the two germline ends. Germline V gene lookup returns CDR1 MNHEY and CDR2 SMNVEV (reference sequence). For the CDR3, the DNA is TGTGCCAGCAGTTTTGGACAGATGAACACTGAAGCTTTCTTT. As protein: CASSFGQMNTEAFF.

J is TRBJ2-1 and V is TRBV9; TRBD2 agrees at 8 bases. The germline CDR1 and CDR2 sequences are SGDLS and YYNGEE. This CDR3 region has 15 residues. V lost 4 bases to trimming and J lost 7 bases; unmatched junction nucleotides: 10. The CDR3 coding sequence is TGTGCCAGCAGCACGGGACTAGTTTCGGGGAATGAGCAGTTCTTC. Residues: CASSTGLVSGNEQFF.

The DNA of the CDR3 is TGTGCCAGCAGCCAAGCGCCAAGAGGACAGGGGGATCAGCCCCAGCATTTT. It yields the protein CASSQAPRGQGDQPQHF. This rearrangement joins TRBV4-2 to TRBJ1-5; the match to TRBD1 covers 10 bases. This CDR3 contains 17 residues. V dropped 1 base and J dropped 5; count of bases not matched to a gene: 8. In germline, CDR1 is LGHNA, CDR2 YNFKEQ.

This CDR3 is CASSLEHRASPLHF. DNA of the CDR3: TGTGCCAGCAGCTTAGAACACAGGGCGTCACCCCTCCACTTT. The V call is TRBV7-2, the J call TRBJ1-6, with D maybe TRBD1 (6 bases). This CDR3 comprises 14 residues. The germline V and J ends were trimmed by 1 base and 10 bases, with 11 bases remaining between them. The germline CDR1 and CDR2 sequences are SGHTA and FQGNSA.

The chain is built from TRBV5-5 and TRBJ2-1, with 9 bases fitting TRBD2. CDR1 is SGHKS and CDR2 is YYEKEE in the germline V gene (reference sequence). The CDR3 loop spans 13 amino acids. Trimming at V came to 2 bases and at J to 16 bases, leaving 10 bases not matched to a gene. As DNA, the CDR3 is TGTGCCAGCAGCTTCAATTTAGCGGGGGAACCCTTCTTC. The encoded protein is CASSFNLAGEPFF. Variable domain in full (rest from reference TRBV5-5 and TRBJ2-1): DAGVTQSPTHLIKTRGQQVTLRCSPISGHKSVSWYQQVLGQGPQFIFQYYEKEERGRGNFPDRFSARQFPNYSSELNVNALLLGDSALYLCASSFNLAGEPFFGPGTRLTVL.

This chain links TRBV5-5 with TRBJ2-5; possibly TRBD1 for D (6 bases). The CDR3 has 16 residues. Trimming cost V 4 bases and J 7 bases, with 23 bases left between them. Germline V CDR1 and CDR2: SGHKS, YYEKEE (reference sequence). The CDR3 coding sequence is TGTGCCAGCAGCCTACCGGGACAAGCCAACTCTGGGACCCAGTACTTC. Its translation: CASSLPGQANSGTQYF.

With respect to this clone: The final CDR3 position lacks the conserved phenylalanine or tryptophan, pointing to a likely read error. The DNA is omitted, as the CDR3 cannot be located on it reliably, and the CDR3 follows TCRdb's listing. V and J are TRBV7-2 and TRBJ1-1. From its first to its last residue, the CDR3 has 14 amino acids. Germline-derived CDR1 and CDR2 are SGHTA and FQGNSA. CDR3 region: CASSPTLFNTEALV.

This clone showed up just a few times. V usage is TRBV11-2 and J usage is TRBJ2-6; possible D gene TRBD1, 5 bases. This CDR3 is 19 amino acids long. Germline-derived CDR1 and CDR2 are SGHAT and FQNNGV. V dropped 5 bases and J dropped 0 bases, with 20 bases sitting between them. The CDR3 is CASSGKGHTLTSGANVLTF. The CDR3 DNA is TGTGCCAGCAGCGGAAAGGGGCACACACTAACCTCTGGGGCCAACGTCCTGACTTTC.

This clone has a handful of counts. The CDR3 DNA sequence: TGTGCCAGCAGTTTAGACAGGGCGGTCTACAATGAGCAGTTCTTC. It codes for CASSLDRAVYNEQFF. The chain uses TRBV27 and TRBJ2-1; 7 bases agree with TRBD1. Germline V gene lookup returns CDR1 MNHEY and CDR2 SMNVEV (reference sequence). CDR3 length: 15 amino acids. J was trimmed by 3 bases and V by 2 bases; bases with no gene match: 4.

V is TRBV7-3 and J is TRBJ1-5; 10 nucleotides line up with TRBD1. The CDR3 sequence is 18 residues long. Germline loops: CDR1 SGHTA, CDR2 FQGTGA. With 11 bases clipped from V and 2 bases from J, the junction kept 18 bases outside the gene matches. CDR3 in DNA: TGTGCCGGCACCCAGACCGGGACAGGGGACGGGGGCAATCAGCCCCAGCATTTT. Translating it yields CAGTQTGTGDGGNQPQHF.

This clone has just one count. The DNA of the CDR3 is TGTGCCAGCAGCCTTGACAGGGGACCCTACAATGAGCAGTTCTTC. Its protein is CASSLDRGPYNEQFF. The gene calls are TRBV2 and TRBJ2-1; the match to TRBD1 covers 8 bases. CDR1 and CDR2 from the germline V gene are SNHLY and FYNNEI. Unmatched junction bases numbered 6, after V lost 6 bases and J lost 2 bases. The CDR3 length is 15 residues.

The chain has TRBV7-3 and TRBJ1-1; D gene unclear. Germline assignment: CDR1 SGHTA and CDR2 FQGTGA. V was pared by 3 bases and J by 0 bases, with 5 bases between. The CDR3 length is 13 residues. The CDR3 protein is CASSFEMNTEAFF. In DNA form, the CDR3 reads TGTGCCAGCAGCTTCGAGATGAACACTGAAGCTTTCTTT.

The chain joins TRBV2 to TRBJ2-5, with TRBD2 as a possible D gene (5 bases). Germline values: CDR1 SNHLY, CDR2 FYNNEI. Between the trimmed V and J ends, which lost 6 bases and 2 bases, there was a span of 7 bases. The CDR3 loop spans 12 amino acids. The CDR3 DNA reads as TGTGCCAGCAGGCGGGTTCAAGAGACCCAGTACTTC. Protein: CASRRVQETQYF.

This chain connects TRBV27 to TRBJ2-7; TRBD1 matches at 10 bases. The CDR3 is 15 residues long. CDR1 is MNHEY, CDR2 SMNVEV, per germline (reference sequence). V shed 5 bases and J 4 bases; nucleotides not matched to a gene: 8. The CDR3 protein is CASSPGTGAGYEQYF. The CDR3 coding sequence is TGTGCCAGCAGTCCTGGGACAGGGGCTGGGTACGAGCAGTACTTC.

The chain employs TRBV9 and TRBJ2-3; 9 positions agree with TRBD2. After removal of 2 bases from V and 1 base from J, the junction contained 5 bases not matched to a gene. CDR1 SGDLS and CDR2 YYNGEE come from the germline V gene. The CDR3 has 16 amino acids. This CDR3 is CASSVQPSGGTDTQYF. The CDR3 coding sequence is TGTGCCAGCAGCGTTCAGCCTAGCGGGGGCACAGATACGCAGTATTTT.

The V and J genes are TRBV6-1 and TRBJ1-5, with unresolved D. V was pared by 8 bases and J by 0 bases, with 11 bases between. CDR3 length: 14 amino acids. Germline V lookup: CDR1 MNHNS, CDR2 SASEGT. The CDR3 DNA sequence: TGTGCCAGCTCAATTAGCTATAGCAATCAGCCCCAGCATTTT. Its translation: CASSISYSNQPQHF.

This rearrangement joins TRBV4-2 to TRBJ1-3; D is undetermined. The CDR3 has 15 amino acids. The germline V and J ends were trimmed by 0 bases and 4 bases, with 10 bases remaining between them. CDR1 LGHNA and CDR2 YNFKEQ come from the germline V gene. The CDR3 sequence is CASSQDLARGNTIYF. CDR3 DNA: TGTGCCAGCAGCCAAGATCTGGCCAGAGGAAACACCATATATTTT.

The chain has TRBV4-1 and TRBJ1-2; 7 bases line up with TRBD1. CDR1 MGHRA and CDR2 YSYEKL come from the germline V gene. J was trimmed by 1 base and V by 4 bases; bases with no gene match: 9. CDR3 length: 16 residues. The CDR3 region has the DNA TGCGCCAGCAGCCCTATCCTTAGACAGGGTAACTATGGCTACACCTTC. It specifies CASSPILRQGNYGYTF.

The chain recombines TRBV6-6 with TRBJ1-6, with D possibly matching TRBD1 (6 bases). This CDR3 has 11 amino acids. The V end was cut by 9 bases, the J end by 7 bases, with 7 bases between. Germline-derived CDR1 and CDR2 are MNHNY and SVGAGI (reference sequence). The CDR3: CASRGNSPLHF. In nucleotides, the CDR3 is TGTGCCAGTAGGGGGAATTCACCCCTCCACTTT.

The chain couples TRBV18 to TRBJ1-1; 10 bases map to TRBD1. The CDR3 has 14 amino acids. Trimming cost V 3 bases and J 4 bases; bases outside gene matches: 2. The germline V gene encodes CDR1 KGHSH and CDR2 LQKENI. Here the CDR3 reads CASSPGQGFTEAFF. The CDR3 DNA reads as TGTGCCAGCTCACCGGGACAGGGGTTCACTGAAGCTTTCTTT.